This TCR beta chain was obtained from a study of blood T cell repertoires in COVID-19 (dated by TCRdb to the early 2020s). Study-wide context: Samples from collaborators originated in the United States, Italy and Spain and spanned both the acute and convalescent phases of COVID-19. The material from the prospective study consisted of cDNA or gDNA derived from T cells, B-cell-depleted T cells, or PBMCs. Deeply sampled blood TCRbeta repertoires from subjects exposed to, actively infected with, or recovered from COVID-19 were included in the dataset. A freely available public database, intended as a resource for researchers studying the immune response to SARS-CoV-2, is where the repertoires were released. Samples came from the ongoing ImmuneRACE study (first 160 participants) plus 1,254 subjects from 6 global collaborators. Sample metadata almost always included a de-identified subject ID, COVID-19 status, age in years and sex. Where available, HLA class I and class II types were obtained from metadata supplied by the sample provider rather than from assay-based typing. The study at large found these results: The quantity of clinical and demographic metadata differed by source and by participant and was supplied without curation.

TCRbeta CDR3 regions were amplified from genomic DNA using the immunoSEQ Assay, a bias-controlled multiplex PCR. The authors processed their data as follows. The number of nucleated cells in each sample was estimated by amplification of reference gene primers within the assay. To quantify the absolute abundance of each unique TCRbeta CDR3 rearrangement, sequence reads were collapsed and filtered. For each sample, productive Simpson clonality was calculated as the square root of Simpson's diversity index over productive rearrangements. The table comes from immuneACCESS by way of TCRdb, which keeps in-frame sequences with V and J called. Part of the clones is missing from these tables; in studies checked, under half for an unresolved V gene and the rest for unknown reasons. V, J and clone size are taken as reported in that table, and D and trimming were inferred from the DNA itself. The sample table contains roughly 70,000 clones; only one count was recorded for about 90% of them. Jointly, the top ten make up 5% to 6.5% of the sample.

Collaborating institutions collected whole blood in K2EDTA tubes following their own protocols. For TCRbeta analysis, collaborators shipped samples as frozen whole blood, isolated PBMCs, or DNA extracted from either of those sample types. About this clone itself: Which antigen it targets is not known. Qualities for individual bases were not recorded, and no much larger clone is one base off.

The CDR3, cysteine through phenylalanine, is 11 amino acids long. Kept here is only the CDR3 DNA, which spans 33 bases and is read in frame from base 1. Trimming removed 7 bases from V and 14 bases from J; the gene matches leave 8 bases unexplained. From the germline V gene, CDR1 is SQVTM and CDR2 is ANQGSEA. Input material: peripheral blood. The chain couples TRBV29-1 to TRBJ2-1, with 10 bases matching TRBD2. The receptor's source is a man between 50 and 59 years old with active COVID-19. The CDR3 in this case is CSGKAGGPEFF. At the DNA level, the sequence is TGCAGCGGCAAAGCGGGAGGGCCTGAGTTCTTC.